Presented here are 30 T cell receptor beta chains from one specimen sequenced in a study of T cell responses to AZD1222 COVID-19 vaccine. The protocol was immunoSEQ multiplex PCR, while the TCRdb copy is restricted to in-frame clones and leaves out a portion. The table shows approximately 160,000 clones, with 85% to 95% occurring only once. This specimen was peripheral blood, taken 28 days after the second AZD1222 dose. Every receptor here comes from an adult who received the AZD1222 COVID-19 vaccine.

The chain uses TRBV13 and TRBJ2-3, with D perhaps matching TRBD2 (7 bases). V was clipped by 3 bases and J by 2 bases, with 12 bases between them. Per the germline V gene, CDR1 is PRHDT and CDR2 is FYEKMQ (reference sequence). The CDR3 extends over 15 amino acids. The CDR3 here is CASSLWGGITDTQYF. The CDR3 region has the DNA TGTGCCAGCAGCTTGTGGGGGGGCATCACAGATACGCAGTATTTT.

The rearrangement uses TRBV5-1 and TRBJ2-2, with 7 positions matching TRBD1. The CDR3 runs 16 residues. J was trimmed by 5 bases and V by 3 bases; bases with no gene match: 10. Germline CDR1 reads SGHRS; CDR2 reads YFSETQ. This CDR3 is CASSSDRVKETGELFF. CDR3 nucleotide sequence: TGCGCCAGCAGCTCTGACAGGGTTAAAGAAACCGGGGAGCTGTTTTTT.

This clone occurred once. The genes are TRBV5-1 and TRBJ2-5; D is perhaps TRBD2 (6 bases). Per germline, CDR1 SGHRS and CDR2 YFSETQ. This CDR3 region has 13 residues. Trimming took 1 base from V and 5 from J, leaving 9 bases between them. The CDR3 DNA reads TGCGCCAGCAGCTTGACCGCGGGGGAGACCCAGTACTTC. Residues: CASSLTAGETQYF.

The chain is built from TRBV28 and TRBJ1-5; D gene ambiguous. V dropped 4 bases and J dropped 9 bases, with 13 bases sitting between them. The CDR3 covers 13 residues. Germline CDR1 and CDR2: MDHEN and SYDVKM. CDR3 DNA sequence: TGTGCCAGCAGTTCCCTTCTCGTAGGGCCCCAGCATTTT. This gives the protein CASSSLLVGPQHF. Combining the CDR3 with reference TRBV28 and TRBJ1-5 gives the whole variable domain DVKVTQSSRYLVKRTGEKVFLECVQDMDHENMFWYRQDPGLGLRLIYFSYDVKMKEKGDIPEGYSVSREKKERFSLILESASTNQTSMYLCASSSLLVGPQHFGDGTRLSIL.

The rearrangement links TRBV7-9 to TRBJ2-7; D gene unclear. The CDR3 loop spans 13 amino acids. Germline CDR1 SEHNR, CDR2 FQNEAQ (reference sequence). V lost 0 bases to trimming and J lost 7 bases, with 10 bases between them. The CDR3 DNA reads TGTGCCAGCAGCTTAGCCGGTCGAGAGGAGCAGTACTTC. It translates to CASSLAGREEQYF. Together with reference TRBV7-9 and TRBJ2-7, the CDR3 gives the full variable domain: DTGVSQNPRHKITKRGQNVTFRCDPISEHNRLYWYRQTLGQGPEFLTYFQNEAQLEKSRLLSDRFSAERPKGSFSTLEIQRTEQGDSAMYLCASSLAGREEQYFGPGTRLTVT.

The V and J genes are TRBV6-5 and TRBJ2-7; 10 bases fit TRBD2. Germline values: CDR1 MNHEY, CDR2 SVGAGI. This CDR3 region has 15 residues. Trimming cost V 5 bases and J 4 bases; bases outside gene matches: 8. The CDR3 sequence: CASSPPSGGSYEQYF. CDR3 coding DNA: TGTGCCAGCAGTCCCCCTAGCGGGGGTAGTTACGAGCAGTACTTC.

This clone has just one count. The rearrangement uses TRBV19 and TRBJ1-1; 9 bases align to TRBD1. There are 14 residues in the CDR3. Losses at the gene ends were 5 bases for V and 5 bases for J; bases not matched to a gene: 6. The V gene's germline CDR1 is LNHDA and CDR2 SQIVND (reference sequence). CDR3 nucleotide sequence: TGTGCCAGTAGTCTTGGGACAGGGTGGACTGAAGCTTTCTTT. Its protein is CASSLGTGWTEAFF.

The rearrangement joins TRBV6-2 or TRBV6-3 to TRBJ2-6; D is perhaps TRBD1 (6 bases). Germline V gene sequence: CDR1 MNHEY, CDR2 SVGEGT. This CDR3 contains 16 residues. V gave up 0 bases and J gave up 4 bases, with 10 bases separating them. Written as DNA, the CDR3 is TGTGCCAGCAGTTACTCGACAGGTGGCGGGGCCAACGTCCTGACTTTC. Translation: CASSYSTGGGANVLTF.

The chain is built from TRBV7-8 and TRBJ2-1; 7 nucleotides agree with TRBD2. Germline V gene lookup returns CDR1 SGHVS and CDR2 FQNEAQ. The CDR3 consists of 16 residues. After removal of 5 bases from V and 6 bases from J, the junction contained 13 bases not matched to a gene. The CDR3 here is CASSPPGLGFVNEQFF. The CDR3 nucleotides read TGTGCCAGCAGCCCACCTGGACTAGGTTTCGTCAATGAGCAGTTCTTC.

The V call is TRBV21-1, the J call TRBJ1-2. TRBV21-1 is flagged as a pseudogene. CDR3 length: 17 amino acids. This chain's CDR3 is CASGCVKDRIFNYGYTF. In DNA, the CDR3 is TGTGCCAGCGGCTGTGTGAAGGACCGAATCTTTAACTATGGCTACACCTTC.

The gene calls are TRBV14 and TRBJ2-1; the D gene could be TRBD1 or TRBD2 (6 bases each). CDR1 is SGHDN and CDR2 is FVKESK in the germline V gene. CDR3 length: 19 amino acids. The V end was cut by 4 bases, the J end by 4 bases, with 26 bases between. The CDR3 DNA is TGTGCCAGCAGCCCCATCGAGTGGGGGGCTGGTGGAGTGTACAATGAGCAGTTCTTC. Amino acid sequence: CASSPIEWGAGGVYNEQFF.

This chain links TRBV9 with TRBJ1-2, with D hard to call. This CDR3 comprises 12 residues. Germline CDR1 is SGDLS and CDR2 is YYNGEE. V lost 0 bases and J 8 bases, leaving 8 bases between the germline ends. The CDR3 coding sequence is TGTGCCAGCAGCGTAGACGGTTGGGGCTACACCTTC. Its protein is CASSVDGWGYTF.

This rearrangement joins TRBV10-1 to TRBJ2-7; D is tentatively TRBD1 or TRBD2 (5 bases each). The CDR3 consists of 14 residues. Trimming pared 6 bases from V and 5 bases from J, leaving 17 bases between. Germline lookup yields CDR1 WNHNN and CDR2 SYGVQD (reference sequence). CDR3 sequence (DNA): TGCGCCAGCAGGGCCCCATGGGGGAAGGACGAGCAGTACTTC. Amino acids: CASRAPWGKDEQYF.

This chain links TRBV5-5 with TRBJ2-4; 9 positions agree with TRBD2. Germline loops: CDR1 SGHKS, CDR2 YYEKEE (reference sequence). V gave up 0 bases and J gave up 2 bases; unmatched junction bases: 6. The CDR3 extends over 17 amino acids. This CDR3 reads CASSLGVSGSSKNIQYF. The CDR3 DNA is TGTGCCAGCAGCTTGGGGGTTAGCGGGAGTTCCAAAAACATTCAGTACTTC.

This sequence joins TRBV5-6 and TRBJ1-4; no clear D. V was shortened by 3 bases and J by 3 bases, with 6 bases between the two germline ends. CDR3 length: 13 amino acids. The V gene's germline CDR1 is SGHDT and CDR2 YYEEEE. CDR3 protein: CASSWRANEKLFF. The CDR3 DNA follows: TGTGCCAGCAGCTGGCGAGCTAATGAAAAACTGTTTTTT.

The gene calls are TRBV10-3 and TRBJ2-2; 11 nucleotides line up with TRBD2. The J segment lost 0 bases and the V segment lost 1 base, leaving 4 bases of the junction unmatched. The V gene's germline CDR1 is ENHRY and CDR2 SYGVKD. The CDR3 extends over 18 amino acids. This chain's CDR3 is CAISEWGLAESNTGELFF. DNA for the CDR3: TGTGCCATCAGTGAGTGGGGACTAGCGGAGTCGAACACCGGGGAGCTGTTTTTT.

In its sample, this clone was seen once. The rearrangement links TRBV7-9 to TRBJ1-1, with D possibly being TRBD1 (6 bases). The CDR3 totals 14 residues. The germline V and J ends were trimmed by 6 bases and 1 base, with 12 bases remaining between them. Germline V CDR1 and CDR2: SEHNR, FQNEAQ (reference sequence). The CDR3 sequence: CASSLGHQNTEAFF. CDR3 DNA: TGTGCCAGCAGTTTGGGACACCAGAACACTGAAGCTTTCTTT.

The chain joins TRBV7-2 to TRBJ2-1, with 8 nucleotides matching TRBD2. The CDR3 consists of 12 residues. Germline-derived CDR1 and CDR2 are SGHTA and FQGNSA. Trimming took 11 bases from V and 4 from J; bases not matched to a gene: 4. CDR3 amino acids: CADSGNYNEQFF. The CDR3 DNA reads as TGTGCCGATAGCGGGAATTACAATGAGCAGTTCTTC.

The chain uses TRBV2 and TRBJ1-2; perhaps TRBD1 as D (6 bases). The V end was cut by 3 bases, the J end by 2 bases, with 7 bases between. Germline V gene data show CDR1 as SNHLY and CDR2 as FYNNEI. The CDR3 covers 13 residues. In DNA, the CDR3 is TGTGCCAGCAGTGAGGACAGAAACTATGGCTACACCTTC. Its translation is CASSEDRNYGYTF.

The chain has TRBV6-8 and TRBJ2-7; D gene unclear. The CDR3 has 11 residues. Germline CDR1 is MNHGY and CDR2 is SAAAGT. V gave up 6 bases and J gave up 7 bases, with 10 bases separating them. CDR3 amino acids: CASRPGEEQYF. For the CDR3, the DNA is TGTGCCAGCAGACCGGGTGAAGAGCAGTACTTC.

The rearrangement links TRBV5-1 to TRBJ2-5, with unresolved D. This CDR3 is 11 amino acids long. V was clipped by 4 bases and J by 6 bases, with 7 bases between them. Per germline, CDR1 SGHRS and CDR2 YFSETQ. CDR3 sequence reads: CASSLHQTQYF. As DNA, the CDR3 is TGCGCCAGCAGCCTTCATCAGACCCAGTACTTC.

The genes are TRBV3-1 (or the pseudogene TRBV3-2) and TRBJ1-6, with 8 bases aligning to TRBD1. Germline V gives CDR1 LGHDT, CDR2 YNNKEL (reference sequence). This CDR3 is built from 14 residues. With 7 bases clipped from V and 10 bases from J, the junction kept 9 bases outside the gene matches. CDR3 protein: CASKYDRGGSPLHF. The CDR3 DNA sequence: TGTGCCAGCAAATACGACAGGGGTGGATCACCCCTCCACTTT.

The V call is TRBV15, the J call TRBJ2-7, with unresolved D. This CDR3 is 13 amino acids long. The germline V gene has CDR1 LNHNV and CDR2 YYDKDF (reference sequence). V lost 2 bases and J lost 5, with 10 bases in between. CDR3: CATSRRRWDEQYF. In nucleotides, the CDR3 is TGTGCCACCAGCAGACGCCGCTGGGACGAGCAGTACTTC.

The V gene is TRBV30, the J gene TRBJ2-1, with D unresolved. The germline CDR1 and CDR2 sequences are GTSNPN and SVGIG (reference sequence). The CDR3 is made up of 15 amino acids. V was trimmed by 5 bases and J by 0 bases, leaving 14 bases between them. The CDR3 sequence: CAWASAESSYNEQFF. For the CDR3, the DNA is TGTGCCTGGGCCTCCGCGGAAAGCTCCTACAATGAGCAGTTCTTC.

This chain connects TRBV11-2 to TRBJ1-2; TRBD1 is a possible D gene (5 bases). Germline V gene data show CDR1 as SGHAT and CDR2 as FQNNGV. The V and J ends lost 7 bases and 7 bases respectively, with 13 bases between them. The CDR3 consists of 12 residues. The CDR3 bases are TGTGCCAGCACTCCGCTCGGGGGTGGCTACACCTTC. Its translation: CASTPLGGGYTF.

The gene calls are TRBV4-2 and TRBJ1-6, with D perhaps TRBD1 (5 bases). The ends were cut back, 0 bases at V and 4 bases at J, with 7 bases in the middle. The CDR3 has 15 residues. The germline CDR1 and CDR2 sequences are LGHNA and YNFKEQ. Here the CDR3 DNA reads TGTGCCAGCAGCCAAGAAGGGGCTTATAATTCACCCCTCCACTTT. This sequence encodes CASSQEGAYNSPLHF.

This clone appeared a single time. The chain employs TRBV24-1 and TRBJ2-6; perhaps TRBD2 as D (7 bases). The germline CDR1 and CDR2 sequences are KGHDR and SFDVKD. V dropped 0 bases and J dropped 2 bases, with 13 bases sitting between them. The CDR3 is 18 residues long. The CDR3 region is CATSDLQQGRAGANVLTF. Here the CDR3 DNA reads TGTGCCACCAGTGATTTGCAGCAGGGGAGGGCTGGGGCCAACGTCCTGACTTTC.

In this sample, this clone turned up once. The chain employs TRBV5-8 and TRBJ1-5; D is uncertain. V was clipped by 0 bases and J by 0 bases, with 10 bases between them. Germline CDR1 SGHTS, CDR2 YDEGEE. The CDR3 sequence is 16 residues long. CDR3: CASSLASGFSNQPQHF. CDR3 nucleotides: TGTGCCAGCAGCTTGGCCTCTGGGTTTAGCAATCAGCCCCAGCATTTT.

CDR3 nucleotide sequence: TGTGCCAGCAGTTCCTCGGGGGCCTACGAGCAGTACTTC. It is translated as CASSSSGAYEQYF. The chain joins TRBV28 to TRBJ2-7; D is perhaps TRBD2 (6 bases). Germline-derived CDR1 and CDR2 are MDHEN and SYDVKM. V dropped 4 bases and J dropped 2 bases, with 9 bases sitting between them. The CDR3 spans 13 residues.

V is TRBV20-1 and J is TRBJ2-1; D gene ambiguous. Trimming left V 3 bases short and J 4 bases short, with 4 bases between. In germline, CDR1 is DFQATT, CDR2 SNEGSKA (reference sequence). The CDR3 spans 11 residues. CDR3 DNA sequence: TGCAGTGCTAGTACGTACAATGAGCAGTTCTTC. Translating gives CSASTYNEQFF.